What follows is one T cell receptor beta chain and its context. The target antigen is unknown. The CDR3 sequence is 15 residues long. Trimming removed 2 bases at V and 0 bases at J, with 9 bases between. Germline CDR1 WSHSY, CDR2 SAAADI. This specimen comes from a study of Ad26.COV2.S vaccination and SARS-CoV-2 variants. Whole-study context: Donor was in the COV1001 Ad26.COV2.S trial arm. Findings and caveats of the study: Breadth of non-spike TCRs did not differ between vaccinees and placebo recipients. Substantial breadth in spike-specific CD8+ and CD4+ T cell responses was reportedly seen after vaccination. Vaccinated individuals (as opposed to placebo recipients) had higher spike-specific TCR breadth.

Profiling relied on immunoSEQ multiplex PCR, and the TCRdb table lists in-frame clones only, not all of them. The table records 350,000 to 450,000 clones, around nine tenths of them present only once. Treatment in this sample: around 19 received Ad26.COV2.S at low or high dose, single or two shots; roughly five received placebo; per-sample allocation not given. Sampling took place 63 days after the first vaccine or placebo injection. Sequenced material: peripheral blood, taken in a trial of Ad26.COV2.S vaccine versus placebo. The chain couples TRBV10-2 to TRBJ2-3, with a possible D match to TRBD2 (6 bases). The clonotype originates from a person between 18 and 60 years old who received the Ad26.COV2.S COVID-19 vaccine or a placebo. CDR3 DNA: TGCGCCAGCAGTGAGGCCGGGACTAGCACAGATACGCAGTATTTT. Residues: CASSEAGTSTDTQYF.